The T cell receptor beta chain under discussion was sequenced for a study of vaccination effects on CD4 cells after COVID-19. Study-level background: A median of 72 days separated the second dose and sampling.

The table came from immunoSEQ multiplex PCR; TCRdb's copy has only in-frame clones and leaves some out. The sample carries tens of thousands of clones, around 70% recorded once. Regarding the study as a whole: Marked clonal contraction was seen in infection- and vaccine-induced clones late after vaccination.

Germline loops: CDR1 KGHDR, CDR2 SFDVKD. V lost 7 bases and J 1 base, leaving 10 bases between the germline ends. The CDR3 runs to 14 residues. Antigen-specific CD4+ T cell clonotypes were called by their expansion after viral peptide-pool culture in ViraFEST. Researchers isolated CD4+ T cells once less than twelve days of culture had elapsed. Each participant received a vaccine that was either BNT162b2 or mRNA-1273, given as two doses. In the case of this clone: Its antigen is undetermined.

This TCR was recovered from a human donor who received a COVID-19 vaccine. The specimen comprised CD4+ T cells from PBMCs cultured with HCoV-229E spike peptides, sampled after COVID-19 vaccination. V usage is TRBV24-1 and J usage is TRBJ1-5; TRBD1 is a possible D gene (5 bases). The DNA for the CDR3 is TGTGCCACCAGCAGGGAGACAAGCAATCAGCCCCAGCATTTT. It translates to CATSRETSNQPQHF.